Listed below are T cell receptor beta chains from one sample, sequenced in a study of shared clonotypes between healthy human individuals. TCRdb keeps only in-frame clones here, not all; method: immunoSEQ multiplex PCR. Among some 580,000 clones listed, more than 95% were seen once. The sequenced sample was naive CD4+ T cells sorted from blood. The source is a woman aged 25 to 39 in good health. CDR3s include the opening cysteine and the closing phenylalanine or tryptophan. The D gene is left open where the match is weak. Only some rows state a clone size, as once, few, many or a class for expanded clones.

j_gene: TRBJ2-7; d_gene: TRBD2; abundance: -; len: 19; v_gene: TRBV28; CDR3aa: CASSLVRRTWAGGRHEQYF; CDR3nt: TGTGCCAGCAGTTTAGTGAGGAGAACTTGGGCGGGAGGCCGCCACGAGCAGTACTTC
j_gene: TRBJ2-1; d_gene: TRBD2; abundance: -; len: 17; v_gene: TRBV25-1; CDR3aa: CASRPGSGTSGRYEQFF; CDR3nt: TGTGCCAGCAGGCCGGGAAGCGGGACTAGCGGGAGATATGAGCAGTTCTTC
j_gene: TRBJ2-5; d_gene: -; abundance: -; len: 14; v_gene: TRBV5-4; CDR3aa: CASSSWESPETQYF; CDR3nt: TGTGCCAGCAGCTCCTGGGAGTCACCGGAGACCCAGTACTTC
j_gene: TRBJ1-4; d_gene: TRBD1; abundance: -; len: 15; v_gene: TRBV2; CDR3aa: CASINGGGTNEKLFF; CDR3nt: TGTGCCAGCATCAACGGAGGGGGCACTAATGAAAAACTGTTTTTT
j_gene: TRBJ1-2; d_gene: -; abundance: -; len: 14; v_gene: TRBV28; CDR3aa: CASNSQGINYGYTF; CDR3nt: TGTGCCAGCAATAGCCAGGGGATTAACTATGGCTACACCTTC
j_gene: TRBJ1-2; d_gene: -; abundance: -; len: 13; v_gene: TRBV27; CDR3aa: CASGKNGGGGYTF; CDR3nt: TGTGCCAGCGGTAAAAATGGGGGAGGCGGCTACACCTTC
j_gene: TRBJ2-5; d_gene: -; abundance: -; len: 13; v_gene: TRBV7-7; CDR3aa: CASSFGTKETQYF; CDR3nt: TGTGCCAGCAGCTTTGGGACCAAAGAGACCCAGTACTTC
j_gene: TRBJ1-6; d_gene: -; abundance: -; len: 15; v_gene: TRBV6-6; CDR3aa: CASSYSGTIASPLHF; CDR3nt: TGTGCCAGCAGTTACTCCGGGACAATAGCTTCACCCCTCCACTTT
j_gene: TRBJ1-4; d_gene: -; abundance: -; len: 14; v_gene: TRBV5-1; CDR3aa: CASSFGTTNEKLFF; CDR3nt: TGCGCCAGCAGCTTCGGGACAACTAATGAAAAACTGTTTTTT
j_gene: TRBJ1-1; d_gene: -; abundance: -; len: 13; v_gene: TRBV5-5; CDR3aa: CASSLDPTGGAFF; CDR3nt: TGTGCCAGCAGCCTGGACCCGACAGGTGGTGCTTTCTTT
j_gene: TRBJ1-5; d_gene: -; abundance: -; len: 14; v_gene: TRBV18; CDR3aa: CASSQEGGDQPQHF; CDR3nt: TGTGCCAGCTCACAGGAGGGGGGGGATCAGCCCCAGCATTTT
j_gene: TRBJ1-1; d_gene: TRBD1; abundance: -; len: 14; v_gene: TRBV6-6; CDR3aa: CASSFSTGETEAFF; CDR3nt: TGTGCCAGCAGTTTTAGCACAGGGGAGACTGAAGCTTTCTTT
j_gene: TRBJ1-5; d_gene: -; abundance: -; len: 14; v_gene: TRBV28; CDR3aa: CASSFTPEDQPQHF; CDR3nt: TGTGCCAGCAGTTTCACCCCAGAGGATCAGCCCCAGCATTTT
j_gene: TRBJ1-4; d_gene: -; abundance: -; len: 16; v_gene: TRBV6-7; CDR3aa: CASSYSLQGPNEKLFF; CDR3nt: TGTGCCAGCAGTTACTCATTACAGGGCCCTAATGAAAAACTGTTTTTT
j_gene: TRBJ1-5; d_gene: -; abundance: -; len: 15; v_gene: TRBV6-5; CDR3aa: CASSPIRVSNQPQHF; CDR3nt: TGTGCCAGCAGTCCCATCAGGGTGAGCAATCAGCCCCAGCATTTT
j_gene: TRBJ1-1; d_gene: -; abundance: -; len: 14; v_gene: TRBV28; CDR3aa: CASSNTPDGTEAFF; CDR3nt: TGTGCCAGCAGCAACACCCCGGATGGGACTGAAGCTTTCTTT
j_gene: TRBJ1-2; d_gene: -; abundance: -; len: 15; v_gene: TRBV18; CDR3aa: CASSPGISASYGYTF; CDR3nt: TGTGCCAGCTCACCCGGAATATCCGCTAGCTATGGCTACACCTTC
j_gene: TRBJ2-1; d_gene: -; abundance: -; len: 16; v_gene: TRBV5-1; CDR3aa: CASSWDSTLGVNEQFF; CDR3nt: TGCGCCAGCAGCTGGGACTCAACCCTAGGAGTCAATGAGCAGTTCTTC
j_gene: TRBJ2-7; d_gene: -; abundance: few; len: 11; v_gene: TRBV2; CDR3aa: CASTQIYEQYF; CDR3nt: TGTGCCAGCACCCAGATCTACGAGCAGTACTTC
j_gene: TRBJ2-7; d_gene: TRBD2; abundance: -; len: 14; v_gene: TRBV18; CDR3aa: CASSLTSGRYEQYF; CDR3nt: TGTGCCAGCTCACTTACTAGCGGGAGGTACGAGCAGTACTTC
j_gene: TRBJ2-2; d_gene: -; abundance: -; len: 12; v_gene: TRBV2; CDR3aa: CASRGNTGELFF; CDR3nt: TGTGCCAGCAGGGGTAACACCGGGGAGCTGTTTTTT
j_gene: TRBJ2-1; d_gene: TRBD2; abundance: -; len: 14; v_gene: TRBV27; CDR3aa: CASSRTSGTNEQFF; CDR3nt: TGTGCCAGCAGTAGGACTAGCGGGACCAATGAGCAGTTCTTC
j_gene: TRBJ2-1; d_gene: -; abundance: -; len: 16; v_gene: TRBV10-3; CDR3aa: CAISATIASLYNEQFF; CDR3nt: TGTGCCATCAGTGCAACGATAGCCTCTTTATACAATGAGCAGTTCTTC
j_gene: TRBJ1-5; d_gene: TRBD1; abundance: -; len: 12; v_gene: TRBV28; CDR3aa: CASSQGDQPQHF; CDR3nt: TGTGCCAGCAGTCAGGGGGACCAGCCCCAGCATTTT
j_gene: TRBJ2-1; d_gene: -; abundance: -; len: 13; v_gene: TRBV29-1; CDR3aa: CSVGPSRYNEQFF; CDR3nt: TGCAGCGTTGGACCTAGCCGATACAATGAGCAGTTCTTC
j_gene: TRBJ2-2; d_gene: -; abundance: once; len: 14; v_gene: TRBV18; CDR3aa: CASSPIAGGGELFF; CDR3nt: TGTGCCAGCTCACCAATCGCGGGCGGCGGGGAGCTGTTTTTT